This T cell receptor beta chain was captured in a study of T cell responses to AZD1222 COVID-19 vaccine. Study-wide results and limits: Only six people who got AZD1222 tested seropositive at baseline.

Here immunoSEQ multiplex PCR was the method, and the copy in TCRdb shows in-frame clones only, minus some. Of 90,000 to 150,000 clones in the sample, around 90% were seen once. Germline V gene sequence: CDR1 SEHNR, CDR2 FQNEAQ (reference sequence). This CDR3 comprises 14 residues. The J segment lost 6 bases and the V segment lost 4 bases, leaving 8 bases of the junction unmatched. With regard to this clone: Its antigen is still unknown.

Sample: peripheral blood, taken on day 0 of AZD1222 vaccination. The genes are TRBV7-9 and TRBJ1-1, with 7 positions matching TRBD1. This TCR came from an adult in good health. CDR3 in DNA: TGTGCCAGCAGCTCACAGGGGAATTTGGCTGAAGCTTTCTTT. Protein product: CASSSQGNLAEAFF. The full variable domain, in which reference TRBV7-9 and TRBJ1-1 provide the parts outside the CDR3, is DTGVSQNPRHKITKRGQNVTFRCDPISEHNRLYWYRQTLGQGPEFLTYFQNEAQLEKSRLLSDRFSAERPKGSFSTLEIQRTEQGDSAMYLCASSSQGNLAEAFFGQGTRLTVV.